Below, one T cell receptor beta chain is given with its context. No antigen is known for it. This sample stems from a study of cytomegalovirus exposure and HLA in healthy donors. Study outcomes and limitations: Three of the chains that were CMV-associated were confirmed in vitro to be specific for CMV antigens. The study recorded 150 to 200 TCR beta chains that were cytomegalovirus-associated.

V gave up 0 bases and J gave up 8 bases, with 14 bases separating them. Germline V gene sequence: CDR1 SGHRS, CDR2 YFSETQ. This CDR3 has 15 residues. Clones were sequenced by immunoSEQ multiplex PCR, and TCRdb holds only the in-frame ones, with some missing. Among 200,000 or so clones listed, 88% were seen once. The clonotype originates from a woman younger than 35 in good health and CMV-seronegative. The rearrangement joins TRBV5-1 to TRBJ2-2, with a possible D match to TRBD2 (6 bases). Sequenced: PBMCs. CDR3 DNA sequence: TGCGCCAGCAGCTTGGTGGACGGGGGAACTGGGGAGCTGTTTTTT. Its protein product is CASSLVDGGTGELFF. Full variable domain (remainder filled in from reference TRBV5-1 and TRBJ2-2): KAGVTQTPRYLIKTRGQQVTLSCSPISGHRSVSWYQQTPGQGLQFLFEYFSETQRNKGNFPGRFSGRQFSNSRSEMNVSTLELGDSALYLCASSLVDGGTGELFFGEGSRLTVL.